These 24 T cell receptor beta chains share one sample of origin, sequenced in a study of blood T cell repertoires in COVID-19. TCRdb keeps only in-frame clones here, not all; method: immunoSEQ multiplex PCR. The sample holds over 35,000 clones; nearly 90% are singletons and the top ten take approximately 2.6%. Sequenced sample: peripheral blood. These receptors came from a human donor in a cohort sampled during active COVID-19.

V is TRBV20-1 and J is TRBJ1-2; D may be TRBD1 (5 bases). The CDR3 runs to 11 residues. Between the trimmed V and J ends, which lost 6 bases and 3 bases, there was a span of 8 bases. Germline V gene data show CDR1 as DFQATT and CDR2 as SNEGSKA (reference sequence). The CDR3 loop reads CSAGGYYGYTF. In DNA, the CDR3 is TGCAGTGCCGGGGGGTACTATGGCTACACCTTC.

The V gene is TRBV5-4, the J gene TRBJ2-3; 9 positions match TRBD2. The CDR3 contains 16 residues. Germline V gene sequence: CDR1 SGHNT, CDR2 YYREEE (reference sequence). The junction had 7 bases not matched to a gene; V was cut back by 2 bases and J by 3 bases. CDR3 protein: CASSFALAGRTDTQYF. The CDR3 DNA reads as TGTGCCAGCAGCTTTGCCCTAGCGGGGAGGACAGATACGCAGTATTTT.

Sample share makes this clone medium-sized. The gene calls are TRBV7-8 and TRBJ2-6; TRBD1 matches at 7 bases. Germline V gene data show CDR1 as SGHVS and CDR2 as FQNEAQ. This CDR3 is built from 17 residues. The trim removed 7 bases at V and 0 bases at J, leaving 9 bases unmatched. The CDR3: CASIPDRSSSGANVLTF. CDR3 bases: TGTGCCAGCATCCCGGACAGGAGCAGCTCTGGGGCCAACGTCCTGACTTTC.

This clone came up once. The chain has TRBV19 and TRBJ2-1; TRBD2 is a possible D gene (6 bases). CDR3 length equals 13 residues. V was pared by 3 bases and J by 4 bases, with 7 bases between. Germline lookup yields CDR1 LNHDA and CDR2 SQIVND (reference sequence). This CDR3 reads CASSIGGYNEQFF. CDR3 nucleotide sequence: TGTGCCAGTAGTATCGGGGGTTACAATGAGCAGTTCTTC.

The chain couples TRBV29-1 to TRBJ2-5; TRBD1 aligns across 8 bases. The CDR3 is 15 amino acids. CDR1 SQVTM and CDR2 ANQGSEA come from the germline V gene. V dropped 0 bases and J dropped 5; count of bases not matched to a gene: 8. This chain's CDR3 is CSVEDRTGGRETQYF. The CDR3 DNA sequence: TGCAGCGTTGAAGATAGAACAGGGGGGAGGGAGACCCAGTACTTC.

V and J are TRBV7-3 and TRBJ2-3; 9 bases fit TRBD1. This CDR3 contains 16 residues. The V gene end was trimmed by 5 bases and the J gene end by 0 bases; junction bases not matched to a gene: 6. Germline V gene lookup returns CDR1 SGHTA and CDR2 FQGTGA. CDR3 nucleotides: TGTGCCAGCAGCGATCTTGGGACAGGGAGCACAGATACGCAGTATTTT. It specifies CASSDLGTGSTDTQYF.

This clone was counted a few times. This chain connects TRBV7-6 to TRBJ2-1; 8 bases align to TRBD1. The CDR3 sequence is 14 residues long. Trimming at V came to 5 bases and at J to 4 bases, leaving 4 bases not matched to a gene. Germline CDR1 is SGHVS and CDR2 is FNYEAQ. The CDR3 sequence is CASSTRQGYNEQFF. The CDR3 DNA reads TGTGCCAGCAGCACCCGACAGGGGTACAATGAGCAGTTCTTC.

The CDR3 sequence is CASSLRARGQKLFF. CDR3 DNA sequence: TGTGCCAGCAGTTTACGGGCAAGGGGGCAAAAACTGTTTTTT. This chain joins TRBV27 and TRBJ1-4; 7 bases are a match to TRBD1. Trimming removed 2 bases from V and 9 bases from J; junction bases left unmatched: 6. CDR3 length: 14 amino acids. Germline lookup yields CDR1 MNHEY and CDR2 SMNVEV (reference sequence).

The rearrangement links TRBV5-1 to TRBJ1-6; possibly TRBD1 for D (5 bases). The V gene lost 4 bases and the J gene lost 4 bases, with 12 bases spanning the gap. The CDR3 covers 15 residues. The germline V gene encodes CDR1 SGHRS and CDR2 YFSETQ. The CDR3 is CASSTGHIYNSPLHF. The CDR3 DNA follows: TGCGCCAGCAGCACCGGACACATATATAATTCACCCCTCCACTTT.

The V and J genes are TRBV18 and TRBJ1-1, with 7 bases aligning to TRBD1. The CDR3 runs to 15 residues. CDR1 is KGHSH and CDR2 is LQKENI in the germline V gene. Trimming removed 3 bases from V and 3 bases from J; junction bases left unmatched: 7. This chain's CDR3 is CASSPMTGLDTEAFF. For the CDR3, the DNA is TGTGCCAGCTCACCCATGACAGGGCTCGACACTGAAGCTTTCTTT. The whole variable domain, filled in from reference TRBV18 and TRBJ1-1, reads NAGVMQNPRHLVRRRGQEARLRCSPMKGHSHVYWYRQLPEEGLKFMVYLQKENIIDESGMPKERFSAEFPKEGPSILRIQQVVRGDSAAYFCASSPMTGLDTEAFFGQGTRLTVV.

This clone was seen once. This sequence joins TRBV30 and TRBJ2-3; weak D call: TRBD2 (5 bases). The germline gives CDR1 GTSNPN, CDR2 SVGIG (reference sequence). V lost 4 bases, J lost 0 bases, and 26 bases lay in between. CDR3 length: 19 amino acids. DNA of the CDR3: TGTGCCTGGACTCCTAGGGTGGGTCTCGGGATTACTAGCACAGATACGCAGTATTTT. Translating it yields CAWTPRVGLGITSTDTQYF.

This chain uses TRBV30 with TRBJ1-3; tentative D call: TRBD1 (5 bases). Trimming pared 0 bases from V and 0 bases from J, leaving 15 bases between. CDR1 is GTSNPN, CDR2 SVGIG, per germline (reference sequence). This CDR3 spans 17 amino acids. CDR3 protein: CAWSVRQSSLSGNTIYF. The CDR3 DNA is TGTGCCTGGAGTGTGAGACAGTCCTCTCTCTCTGGAAACACCATATATTTT. Drawing the rest from reference TRBV30 and TRBJ1-3, the complete variable domain is SQTIHQWPATLVQPVGSPLSLECTVEGTSNPNLYWYRQAAGRGLQLLFYSVGIGQISSEVPQNLSASRPQDRQFILSSKKLLLSDSGFYLCAWSVRQSSLSGNTIYFGEGSWLTVV.

The rearrangement links TRBV4-2 to TRBJ2-7; 9 bases agree with TRBD1. The germline V gene encodes CDR1 LGHNA and CDR2 YNFKEQ. This CDR3 is 17 amino acids long. J gave up 3 bases and V 0 bases, and 9 bases lay outside the gene matches. CDR3 residues: CASSQDAGTGRLYEQYF. The CDR3 DNA is TGTGCCAGCAGCCAAGACGCTGGGACAGGGAGACTCTACGAGCAGTACTTC.

CDR3 sequence (DNA): TGTGCCAGCAGACTACTGGGGGGGCGCACAGATACGCAGTATTTT. Translating it yields CASRLLGGRTDTQYF. This sequence joins TRBV6-5 and TRBJ2-3; possible D gene TRBD2, 7 bases. The CDR3 runs 15 residues. V was pared by 6 bases and J by 1 base, with 14 bases between. Germline V gene lookup returns CDR1 MNHEY and CDR2 SVGAGI.

The rearrangement joins TRBV5-1 to TRBJ2-5; 7 bases line up with TRBD1. Losses at the gene ends were 3 bases for V and 10 bases for J; bases not matched to a gene: 15. Germline values: CDR1 SGHRS, CDR2 YFSETQ. CDR3 size: 15 residues. The CDR3 region has the DNA TGCGCCAGCAGCTCTGAGGGGGCTACCTGGAGTGGCCAGTACTTC. Encoded protein: CASSSEGATWSGQYF.

The chain links TRBV27 to TRBJ2-2, with D uncertain. The germline V gene encodes CDR1 MNHEY and CDR2 SMNVEV (reference sequence). V dropped 5 bases and J dropped 0 bases, with 19 bases sitting between them. The CDR3 has 18 residues. The CDR3 here is CASSASPNGATNTGELFF. The CDR3 DNA sequence: TGTGCCAGCAGTGCGTCCCCAAACGGAGCTACGAACACCGGGGAGCTGTTTTTT.

The chain couples TRBV4-1 to TRBJ1-1; D unclear. CDR3 size: 14 residues. CDR1 and CDR2 (germline): MGHRA, YSYEKL. Trimming left V 4 bases short and J 3 bases short, with 12 bases between. The CDR3 is CASSRALFDTEAFF. CDR3 bases: TGCGCCAGCAGCCGGGCCCTCTTCGACACTGAAGCTTTCTTT.

The chain couples TRBV5-1 to TRBJ2-5, with 10 positions matching TRBD2. Trimming cost V 0 bases and J 5 bases; bases outside gene matches: 10. From germline, CDR1 is SGHRS and CDR2 YFSETQ. The CDR3 loop spans 17 amino acids. The CDR3 nucleotides are TGCGCCAGCAGCTTGGTACCCCCGGGGACTAGCGCGGAGACCCAGTACTTC. Translated: CASSLVPPGTSAETQYF.

This clone was seen just once. The J gene is TRBJ1-2, the V gene TRBV5-1; 8 bases fit TRBD1. Germline CDR1 and CDR2: SGHRS and YFSETQ. The CDR3 consists of 14 residues. The V segment lost 3 bases and the J segment 11 bases; nucleotides outside the gene matches: 12. The chain's CDR3 is CASSSRGQVSQYTF. DNA of the CDR3: TGCGCCAGCAGCTCCAGGGGACAGGTCAGCCAGTACACCTTC.

This chain uses TRBV19 with TRBJ1-2; tentative D call: TRBD1 (5 bases). The CDR3 length is 12 residues. The germline V gene encodes CDR1 LNHDA and CDR2 SQIVND (reference sequence). V lost 7 bases, J lost 7 bases, and 13 bases lay in between. The CDR3 DNA reads as TGTGCCAGTATGGACCGGCAGGGTGGCTACACCTTC. It is translated as CASMDRQGGYTF.

V and J are TRBV2 and TRBJ2-7, with 10 bases fitting TRBD1. The V gene end was trimmed by 7 bases and the J gene end by 6 bases; junction bases not matched to a gene: 12. Per germline, CDR1 SNHLY and CDR2 FYNNEI. CDR3 size: 15 residues. The CDR3 DNA follows: TGTGCCAGCACTCTGACCGGGACAGGGGTGGGCGAGCAGTACTTC. Protein product: CASTLTGTGVGEQYF.

The rearrangement links TRBV4-1 to TRBJ2-1; 8 bases are shared with TRBD2. The ends lost 4 bases at V and 4 bases at J; junction bases unmatched: 12. Germline assignment: CDR1 MGHRA and CDR2 YSYEKL. The CDR3 sequence is 17 residues long. CDR3 amino acids: CASSRSAGAGVYNEQFF. DNA for the CDR3: TGCGCCAGCAGCCGATCCGCGGGAGCGGGGGTTTACAATGAGCAGTTCTTC.

This chain connects TRBV3-1 (or the pseudogene TRBV3-2) to TRBJ2-3, with 9 positions matching TRBD2. V lost 0 bases and J lost 1; bases outside the gene matches: 11. Germline values: CDR1 LGHDT, CDR2 YNNKEL (reference sequence). The CDR3 loop spans 19 amino acids. CDR3 region: CASSQDLDSGGRGTDTQYF. The CDR3 DNA reads TGTGCCAGCAGCCAAGATTTGGATAGCGGGGGCCGGGGCACAGATACGCAGTATTTT.

V gene TRBV2 combines with J gene TRBJ1-2, with TRBD1 identical over 9 bases. Germline assignment: CDR1 SNHLY and CDR2 FYNNEI. V was clipped by 4 bases and J by 4 bases; unmatched bases: 1. This CDR3 contains 13 residues. CDR3 in amino acids: CASSVQGAYGYTF. As DNA, the CDR3 is TGTGCCAGCAGTGTACAGGGGGCCTATGGCTACACCTTC.